The 8 T cell receptor beta chains below come from one sample, sequenced in a study of cytomegalovirus exposure and HLA in healthy donors. PCR involved 60 Vbeta and 13 Jbeta primers. Assay used: immunoSEQ multiplex PCR; TCRdb lists only in-frame clones, some missing. Counted here are 110,000 or so clones, approximately 83% occurring once; the ten biggest clones make up 2% to 3%. The sequenced material came from PBMCs. Receptors originate from a woman between 18 and 29 years old in good health and CMV-seronegative.

This chain joins TRBV28 and TRBJ2-7; a possible D gene is TRBD1 (6 bases). This CDR3 is built from 12 residues. Trimming removed 5 bases from V and 11 bases from J, with 16 bases in between. Per the germline V gene, CDR1 is MDHEN and CDR2 is SYDVKM. CDR3 coding DNA: TGTGCCAGCAGTGCCCCGACAGGCCCCAAGTACTTC. Translation: CASSAPTGPKYF.

The chain employs TRBV28 and TRBJ1-3; D is possibly TRBD1 (5 bases). This CDR3 comprises 12 residues. Germline assignment: CDR1 MDHEN and CDR2 SYDVKM. Deletions cut 6 bases from V and 4 bases from J, with 7 bases between. CDR3 DNA: TGTGCCAGCAGGCCAGGGGGAAACACCATATATTTT. Translating gives CASRPGGNTIYF.

This clone has a single count. The rearrangement uses TRBV6-6 and TRBJ1-4; D may be TRBD1 (5 bases). The CDR3 has 15 amino acids. V lost 5 bases and J lost 8, with 18 bases in between. CDR1 is MNHNY, CDR2 SVGAGI, per germline (reference sequence). Written as DNA, the CDR3 is TGTGCCAGCAGTCCCGGGGGGGGAAGTTGGGAAAAACTGTTTTTT. Amino acid sequence: CASSPGGGSWEKLFF.

Notes on this clone: Other DNA sequences in this specimen translate into the identical CDR3. The rearrangement uses TRBV11-2 and TRBJ1-5, with 8 bases that match TRBD1. The ends lost 4 bases at V and 2 bases at J; junction bases unmatched: 4. The germline CDR1 and CDR2 sequences are SGHAT and FQNNGV. The CDR3 totals 15 residues. The CDR3 DNA follows: TGTGCCAGCAGCTCTACAGGGGGGGGCAATCAGCCCCAGCATTTT. It translates to CASSSTGGGNQPQHF. Variable domain in full (rest from reference TRBV11-2 and TRBJ1-5): EAGVAQSPRYKIIEKRQSVAFWCNPISGHATLYWYQQILGQGPKLLIQFQNNGVVDDSQLPKDRFSAERLKGVDSTLKIQPAKLEDSAVYLCASSSTGGGNQPQHFGDGTRLSIL.

The V and J genes are TRBV5-1 and TRBJ2-3; the D gene is possibly TRBD2 (6 bases). V lost 0 bases and J 4 bases, leaving 6 bases between the germline ends. From germline, CDR1 is SGHRS and CDR2 YFSETQ. CDR3 length equals 13 residues. This CDR3 reads CASSLAGADTQYF. CDR3 sequence (DNA): TGCGCCAGCAGCTTGGCGGGAGCAGATACGCAGTATTTT.

This clone has only one observation. V is TRBV6-6 and J is TRBJ2-3; TRBD2 matches 8 bases. The V gene end was trimmed by 2 bases and the J gene end by 1 base; junction bases not matched to a gene: 2. Germline values: CDR1 MNHNY, CDR2 SVGAGI (reference sequence). CDR3 length equals 15 residues. The CDR3: CASSYAREGTDTQYF. For the CDR3, the DNA is TGTGCCAGCAGTTACGCGCGGGAGGGCACAGATACGCAGTATTTT.

The chain combines TRBV5-1 with TRBJ2-3; possible D gene TRBD2, 5 bases. The CDR3 length is 15 residues. The germline V gene encodes CDR1 SGHRS and CDR2 YFSETQ. V was shortened by 0 bases and J by 4 bases, with 12 bases between the two germline ends. Written as DNA, the CDR3 is TGCGCCAGCAGCTTGGCCAGCCAAGCGGCAGATACGCAGTATTTT. This codes for CASSLASQAADTQYF.

The V call is TRBV7-9, the J call TRBJ1-1, with D uncertain. This CDR3 has 12 residues. Germline V gene lookup returns CDR1 SEHNR and CDR2 FQNEAQ (reference sequence). Between the trimmed V and J ends, which lost 5 bases and 8 bases, there was a span of 12 bases. CDR3 bases: TGTGCCAGCAGCCCCCCCGATCGGGAAGCTTTCTTT. Translation gives CASSPPDREAFF.